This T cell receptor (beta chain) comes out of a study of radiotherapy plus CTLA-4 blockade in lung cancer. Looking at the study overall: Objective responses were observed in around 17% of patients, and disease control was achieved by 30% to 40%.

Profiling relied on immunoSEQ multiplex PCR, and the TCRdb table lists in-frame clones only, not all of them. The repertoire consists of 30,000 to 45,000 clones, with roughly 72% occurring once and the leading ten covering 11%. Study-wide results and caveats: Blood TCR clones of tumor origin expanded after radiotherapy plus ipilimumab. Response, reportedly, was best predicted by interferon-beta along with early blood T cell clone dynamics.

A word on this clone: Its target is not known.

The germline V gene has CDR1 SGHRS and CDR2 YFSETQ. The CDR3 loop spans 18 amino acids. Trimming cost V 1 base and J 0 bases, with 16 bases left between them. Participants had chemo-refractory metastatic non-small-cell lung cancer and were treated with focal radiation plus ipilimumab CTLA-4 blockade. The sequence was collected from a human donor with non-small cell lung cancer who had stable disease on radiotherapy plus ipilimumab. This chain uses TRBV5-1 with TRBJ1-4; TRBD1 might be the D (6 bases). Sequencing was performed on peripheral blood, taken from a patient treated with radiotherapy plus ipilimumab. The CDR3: CASSLLPTGDATNEKLFF. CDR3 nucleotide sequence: TGCGCCAGCAGCTTGTTACCGACAGGAGATGCAACTAATGAAAAACTGTTTTTT.